This entry lists 12 T cell receptor beta chains sequenced from one sample in a study of T cell repertoires in cytomegalovirus infection. Each CDR3 protein is one row after TCRdb ran MiXCR on the reads. The table has fewer than 350,000 distinct CDR3 sequences, over 7.5% seen once. The source material was PBMCs. These receptors all come from a human donor in good health (CMV status not recorded). Some clones in this sample may be carry-over from other donors' samples.

This clonotype was counted ten times or more. The rearrangement uses TRBV7-8 and TRBJ1-1, with D perhaps TRBD1 (6 bases). CDR1 is SGHVS and CDR2 is FQNEAQ in the germline V gene. V was pared by 5 bases and J by 8 bases, with 15 bases between. The CDR3 contains 13 residues. This chain's CDR3 is CASSPGRDIEAFF. CDR3 sequence (DNA): TGTGCCAGCAGCCCCGGTCGGGACATAGAAGCTTTCTTT.

This clonotype has at least ten counts. The chain recombines TRBV9 with TRBJ2-1, with D hard to call. Trimming cost V 2 bases and J 2 bases, with 8 bases left between them. Germline-derived CDR1 and CDR2 are SGDLS and YYNGEE. The CDR3 consists of 14 residues. CDR3: CASSVAVTYNEQFF. The CDR3 DNA reads TGTGCCAGCAGCGTGGCGGTAACCTACAATGAGCAGTTCTTC.

The V gene is TRBV29-1, the J gene TRBJ2-1; no reliable D call. Germline V gene data show CDR1 as SQVTM and CDR2 as ANQGSEA. With 6 bases removed from V and 4 bases from J, the gap between germline ends came to 10 bases. The CDR3 has 12 amino acids. CDR3 coding DNA: TGCAGCGTGTTAGGAATTTACAATGAGCAGTTCTTC. Its protein is CSVLGIYNEQFF.

This clonotype occurred a few times. This chain links TRBV20-1 with TRBJ2-3, with a weak D call TRBD2 (5 bases). Germline V CDR1 and CDR2: DFQATT, SNEGSKA (reference sequence). The V end was cut by 0 bases, the J end by 0 bases, with 10 bases between. This CDR3 contains 15 residues. The CDR3 DNA reads as TGCAGTGCTAGAGAAACTAGTGCTAGCACAGATACGCAGTATTTT. Its translation is CSARETSASTDTQYF.

The sample holds many counts of this clonotype. V gene TRBV7-2 combines with J gene TRBJ1-1, with D maybe TRBD1 (5 bases). The CDR3 extends over 15 amino acids. From germline, CDR1 is SGHTA and CDR2 FQGNSA. Trimming shortened V by 5 bases and J by 4 bases, and 17 bases separated the two germline ends. CDR3 nucleotide sequence: TGTGCCAGCAGCCCGATGGGGGGAGGGAGCACTGAAGCTTTCTTT. Protein product: CASSPMGGGSTEAFF. The entire variable domain, with the rest obtained from reference TRBV7-2 and TRBJ1-1, is as follows: GAGVSQSPSNKVTEKGKDVELRCDPISGHTALYWYRQSLGQGLEFLIYFQGNSAPDKSGLPSDRFSAERTGGSVSTLTIQRTQQEDSAVYLCASSPMGGGSTEAFFGQGTRLTVV.

V usage is TRBV12-3 or TRBV12-4 and J usage is TRBJ1-3; the D is unclear. The CDR3 has 14 residues. V was cut by 3 bases and J by 5 bases, with 11 bases left in between. CDR3 nucleotide sequence: TGTGCCAGCAGTTTCGGTGGCGGGAGAAACACCATATATTTT. Residues: CASSFGGGRNTIYF.

This clonotype has a count of ten or more. The gene calls are TRBV5-1 and TRBJ2-7; D is tentatively TRBD1 or TRBD2 (6 bases each). The CDR3 runs 16 residues. V lost 5 bases, J lost 3 bases, and 21 bases lay in between. CDR1 is SGHRS and CDR2 is YFSETQ in the germline V gene. CDR3 nucleotides: TGCGCCAGCAGGCGCGGGGTACGGGACACCCGCTACGAGCAGTACTTC. It codes for CASRRGVRDTRYEQYF.

This clonotype was seen at least ten times. The rearrangement uses TRBV7-2 and TRBJ2-4, with D perhaps matching TRBD1 or TRBD2 (6 bases each). V lost 5 bases and J 3 bases, leaving 17 bases between the germline ends. CDR1 SGHTA and CDR2 FQGNSA come from the germline V gene. The CDR3 is made up of 16 amino acids. The CDR3 coding sequence is TGTGCCAGCAGCCCCGGACGCAGGGGAGGCAAAAACATTCAGTACTTC. Protein: CASSPGRRGGKNIQYF.

The chain is built from TRBV12-3 or TRBV12-4 and TRBJ2-5, with no clear D. The CDR3 loop spans 15 amino acids. Trimming cost V 6 bases and J 4 bases, with 18 bases left between them. CDR3 nucleotides: TGTGCCAGCAGGAAGGGTCTCCGTATGGCAGAGACCCAGTACTTC. Protein sequence: CASRKGLRMAETQYF.

This clonotype was seen at least ten times. The chain uses TRBV4-2 and TRBJ2-7; D possibly corresponds to TRBD1 (6 bases). This CDR3 has 17 residues. CDR1 is LGHNA and CDR2 is YNFKEQ in the germline V gene. Trimming shortened V by 0 bases and J by 0 bases, and 15 bases separated the two germline ends. The CDR3 sequence is CASSQEQGLRYSYEQYF. In DNA form, the CDR3 reads TGTGCCAGCAGCCAAGAACAGGGTCTAAGATACTCCTACGAGCAGTACTTC.

This CDR3 reads CASSLTGTSLDTQYF. The CDR3 coding sequence is TGTGCCAGCAGCCTAACGGGGACCTCTCTGGATACGCAGTATTTT. The rearrangement joins TRBV7-2 to TRBJ2-3, with D perhaps TRBD1 or TRBD2 (5 bases each). This CDR3 contains 15 residues. Germline V CDR1 and CDR2: SGHTA, FQGNSA. V was trimmed by 5 bases and J by 6 bases, leaving 18 bases between them.

This clonotype has more than one count but fewer than ten. The chain combines TRBV19 with TRBJ2-3; D gene ambiguous. The germline V gene has CDR1 LNHDA and CDR2 SQIVND (reference sequence). The CDR3 has 14 residues. Between the trimmed V and J ends, which lost 6 bases and 2 bases, there was a span of 12 bases. The CDR3 nucleotides read TGTGCCAGTAGCGCACTACGGCACACAGATACGCAGTATTTT. This translates into CASSALRHTDTQYF. Based on the CDR3 plus reference TRBV19 and TRBJ2-3, the full variable domain is DGGITQSPKYLFRKEGQNVTLSCEQNLNHDAMYWYRQDPGQGLRLIYYSQIVNDFQKGDIAEGYSVSREKKESFPLTVTSAQKNPTAFYLCASSALRHTDTQYFGPGTRLTVL.